The 30 T cell receptor beta chains given below trace back to one sample, sequenced in a study of T cell repertoires in cytomegalovirus infection. TCRdb re-called the reads through MiXCR, storing one row per CDR3 protein. The sample contains about 830,000 distinct CDR3 sequences, 32% of which appear only once. These receptors' antigens are unknown. The material was cultured CD8+ T cells from PBMCs, obtained from culture after CMV antigen stimulation. The receptors originated from a human donor in good health (CMV status not recorded). Some clones in this sample may be carry-over from other donors' samples.

This clonotype was recorded a few times. V gene TRBV12-3 or TRBV12-4 combines with J gene TRBJ2-3; the D is unclear. This CDR3 spans 16 amino acids. V lost 6 bases and J lost 3, with 19 bases in between. CDR3 DNA: TGTGCCAGCAGCCCGCATTCCGTGATCTATACAGATACGCAGTATTTT. Translation: CASSPHSVIYTDTQYF.

The chain employs TRBV20-1 and TRBJ2-1; TRBD2 might be the D (5 bases). CDR3 length: 14 residues. Trimming shortened V by 3 bases and J by 3 bases, and 12 bases separated the two germline ends. CDR1 and CDR2 (germline): DFQATT, SNEGSKA (reference sequence). In DNA, the CDR3 is TGCAGTGCTAGCTCCCAACTAGACTACAATGAGCAGTTCTTC. Its translation is CSASSQLDYNEQFF.

On this clonotype: Being one base from a much bigger clone, this may be a read error. Written as DNA, the CDR3 is TGTGACAGCAGCGCTCGACAGGGTTCCTACGAGCAGTACGTC. Its translation is CDSSARQGSYEQYV. The V call is TRBV7-6, the J call TRBJ2-7, with 7 bases lining up with TRBD1. This CDR3 has 14 residues. The V gene's germline CDR1 is SGHVS and CDR2 FNYEAQ.

To note about this clonotype: A much larger clone differs from this one at a single base, so this may be a read error. Here the CDR3 DNA reads TGTGCCAGCAGCGCAGGACATGGGTTAAATCAGCCCCAGCATTTT. Its translation is CASSAGHGLNQPQHF. The rearrangement uses TRBV7-6 and TRBJ1-5; D is perhaps TRBD1 (5 bases). This CDR3 has 15 residues. The V end lost 5 bases, the J end lost 4 bases, and 15 bases lay between the germline ends. The germline V gene encodes CDR1 SGHVS and CDR2 FNYEAQ.

J is TRBJ1-5 and V is TRBV6-2 or TRBV6-3, with TRBD1 matching over 8 bases. Germline values: CDR1 MNHEY, CDR2 SVGEGT. The V segment lost 3 bases and the J segment 9 bases; nucleotides outside the gene matches: 10. The CDR3 has 15 amino acids. The CDR3 region is CASSYERQGRMPQHF. CDR3 sequence (DNA): TGTGCCAGCAGTTATGAGAGACAGGGGCGGATGCCCCAGCATTTT.

The rearrangement links TRBV5-1 to TRBJ2-3; a weak D match, TRBD1 (6 bases). Germline CDR1 and CDR2: SGHRS and YFSETQ. Trimming took 1 base from V and 1 from J, leaving 10 bases between them. The CDR3 totals 15 residues. The CDR3 loop is CASSLQGLGTDTQYF. DNA of the CDR3: TGCGCCAGCAGCTTGCAGGGGCTGGGCACAGATACGCAGTATTTT.

The chain has TRBV27 and TRBJ1-5, with D unresolved. The germline V gene has CDR1 MNHEY and CDR2 SMNVEV (reference sequence). The CDR3 spans 13 residues. Trimming pared 3 bases from V and 3 bases from J, leaving 6 bases between. The CDR3 region has the DNA TGTGCCAGCAGTTTTGGAGTCAATCAGCCCCAGCATTTT. Its protein product is CASSFGVNQPQHF.

A remark on this clonotype: This may be a read error: a much more frequent sequence differs by one nucleotide. The chain is built from TRBV7-3 and TRBJ1-2; TRBD1 agrees at 9 bases. The germline V gene has CDR1 SGHTA and CDR2 FQGTGA. CDR3 length equals 14 residues. This chain's CDR3 is CTSSLGQGDYGYTF. DNA for the CDR3: TGTACCAGCAGCTTGGGACAGGGAGACTATGGCTACACCTTC.

The V call is TRBV11-2, the J call TRBJ2-5; unclear D gene. This CDR3 has 16 residues. Trimming removed 4 bases from V and 5 bases from J, with 20 bases in between. Germline CDR1 is SGHAT and CDR2 is FQNNGV. CDR3 in amino acids: CASSSRTRRVGETQYF. The CDR3 nucleotides read TGTGCCAGCAGCTCCCGAACCCGTCGGGTTGGGGAGACCCAGTACTTC.

This sequence joins TRBV6-6 and TRBJ2-3; 7 bases line up with TRBD1. Trimming at V came to 5 bases and at J to 1 base, leaving 12 bases not matched to a gene. The CDR3 loop spans 17 amino acids. Germline CDR1 MNHNY, CDR2 SVGAGI (reference sequence). CDR3 DNA sequence: TGTGCCAGCAGTCTGACCCCTGCAGGACAGGGCACAGATACGCAGTATTTT. Its protein is CASSLTPAGQGTDTQYF.

This clonotype has only a few counts. The chain carries TRBV29-1 and TRBJ2-1, with D possibly called TRBD1 or TRBD2 (5 bases each). The V and J ends lost 6 bases and 7 bases respectively, with 19 bases between them. CDR1 is SQVTM and CDR2 is ANQGSEA in the germline V gene. This CDR3 has 14 amino acids. The chain's CDR3 is CSVGTVARENEQFF. As DNA, the CDR3 is TGCAGCGTCGGGACGGTAGCTAGGGAGAATGAGCAGTTCTTC.

This clonotype was seen more than once but under ten times. This sequence joins TRBV7-3 and TRBJ2-1, with D unclear. The V gene lost 2 bases and the J gene lost 5 bases, with 13 bases spanning the gap. The CDR3 is made up of 15 amino acids. Germline-derived CDR1 and CDR2 are SGHTA and FQGTGA. CDR3 sequence (DNA): TGTGCCAGCAGCTTAGAAATTGGGATCCACAATGAGCAGTTCTTC. Protein sequence: CASSLEIGIHNEQFF.

The chain has TRBV7-6 and TRBJ2-7, with D uncertain. V lost 5 bases and J 3 bases, leaving 23 bases between the germline ends. Germline V gene sequence: CDR1 SGHVS, CDR2 FNYEAQ. The CDR3 sequence is 17 residues long. CDR3 residues: CASSHKNARQTCYEQYF. The DNA for the CDR3 is TGTGCCAGCAGCCACAAAAATGCACGGCAGACGTGCTACGAGCAGTACTTC.

The rearrangement joins TRBV19 to TRBJ2-7; D is unclear. Per the germline V gene, CDR1 is LNHDA and CDR2 is SQIVND (reference sequence). The CDR3 has 14 residues. Trimming left V 8 bases short and J 0 bases short, with 14 bases between. The CDR3 reads CASALPDTSYEQYF. The CDR3 DNA reads TGTGCCAGTGCCTTACCCGACACCTCCTACGAGCAGTACTTC.

This sequence joins TRBV6-2 or TRBV6-3 and TRBJ2-3, with unresolved D. This CDR3 is 13 amino acids long. Germline loops: CDR1 MNHEY, CDR2 SVGEGT. Trimming took 2 bases from V and 6 from J, leaving 9 bases between them. CDR3 residues: CASSYLLTDTQYF. CDR3 nucleotide sequence: TGTGCCAGCAGTTACCTCTTGACGGATACGCAGTATTTT.

This clonotype was observed at least ten times. The chain employs TRBV7-2 and TRBJ2-1; unclear D gene. Germline values: CDR1 SGHTA, CDR2 FQGNSA. Trimming pared 5 bases from V and 2 bases from J, leaving 16 bases between. The CDR3 is 16 residues long. DNA for the CDR3: TGTGCCAGCAGCCAATTCCCCGGCCCTCCCTACAATGAGCAGTTCTTC. Its protein is CASSQFPGPPYNEQFF. Variable domain in full (rest from reference TRBV7-2 and TRBJ2-1): GAGVSQSPSNKVTEKGKDVELRCDPISGHTALYWYRQSLGQGLEFLIYFQGNSAPDKSGLPSDRFSAERTGGSVSTLTIQRTQQEDSAVYLCASSQFPGPPYNEQFFGPGTRLTVL.

The chain is built from TRBV9 and TRBJ1-2; no definite D call. V was cut by 6 bases and J by 5 bases, with 17 bases left in between. This CDR3 has 14 residues. The germline V gene encodes CDR1 SGDLS and CDR2 YYNGEE. CDR3 in DNA: TGTGCCAGCACCACCCGCGAAAGCGGGTATGGCTACACCTTC. This gives the protein CASTTRESGYGYTF.

There are a few counts of this clonotype. The chain couples TRBV5-5 to TRBJ2-3, with D perhaps matching TRBD1 or TRBD2 (5 bases each). The CDR3 loop spans 15 amino acids. V gave up 2 bases and J gave up 2 bases, with 12 bases separating them. Germline V gene sequence: CDR1 SGHKS, CDR2 YYEKEE (reference sequence). The CDR3 loop is CASSFWDPTTDTQYF. The CDR3 bases are TGTGCCAGCAGCTTCTGGGACCCAACCACAGATACGCAGTATTTT.

Turning to this clonotype: No conserved phenylalanine or tryptophan ends this CDR3, so it is likely a read error. The J gene is TRBJ1-1, the V gene TRBV6-5, with no clear D. The V end lost 7 bases, the J end lost 3 bases, and 15 bases lay between the germline ends. CDR1 is MNHEY and CDR2 is SVGAGI in the germline V gene. This CDR3 contains 14 residues. In DNA, the CDR3 is TGTGCCAGCAAATACGGGGAATCTTACACTGAAGCTTTCTTG. It is translated as CASKYGESYTEAFL.

This clonotype was seen only a few times. The chain has TRBV7-2 and TRBJ2-7, with unresolved D. This CDR3 is built from 13 residues. CDR1 is SGHTA, CDR2 FQGNSA, per germline. V lost 3 bases and J lost 5, with 11 bases in between. The CDR3 nucleotides read TGTGCCAGCAGCTTCGGGCTTAACAACGAGCAGTACTTC. It translates to CASSFGLNNEQYF.

At least ten counts were recorded for this clonotype. The gene calls are TRBV28 and TRBJ2-1; 9 positions match TRBD2. Germline V gene lookup returns CDR1 MDHEN and CDR2 SYDVKM. With 6 bases clipped from V and 14 bases from J, the junction kept 8 bases outside the gene matches. The CDR3 is 12 amino acids. CDR3: CASSLSGGGKFF. CDR3 DNA: TGTGCCAGCAGCCTTAGCGGGGGCGGGAAGTTCTTC.

Many counts were recorded for this clonotype. This sequence joins TRBV7-9 and TRBJ2-2; D unresolved. The V end was cut by 5 bases, the J end by 3 bases, with 10 bases between. The CDR3 extends over 14 amino acids. CDR1 SEHNR and CDR2 FQNEAQ come from the germline V gene (reference sequence). CDR3 amino acids: CASSHAGYTGELFF. CDR3 DNA: TGTGCCAGCAGCCACGCCGGGTACACCGGGGAGCTGTTTTTT.

The genes are TRBV19 and TRBJ2-7, with D perhaps TRBD2 (7 bases). Germline loops: CDR1 LNHDA, CDR2 SQIVND (reference sequence). V lost 4 bases and J lost 3, with 13 bases in between. The CDR3 runs 14 residues. CDR3 coding DNA: TGTGCCAGTAGTAGGGGGGGGCCATTCTACGAGCAGTACTTC. The encoded protein is CASSRGGPFYEQYF. Complete variable domain (other parts from reference TRBV19 and TRBJ2-7): DGGITQSPKYLFRKEGQNVTLSCEQNLNHDAMYWYRQDPGQGLRLIYYSQIVNDFQKGDIAEGYSVSREKKESFPLTVTSAQKNPTAFYLCASSRGGPFYEQYFGPGTRLTVT.

This clonotype was counted only a few times. The chain uses TRBV4-3 and TRBJ2-2; D is unresolved. CDR1 and CDR2 (germline): LGHNA, YSLEER. The ends were cut back, 4 bases at V and 1 base at J, with 16 bases in the middle. The CDR3 loop spans 17 amino acids. The CDR3 loop is CASSLSTSGLNTGELFF. The CDR3 DNA reads as TGCGCCAGCAGCCTTTCGACCTCAGGCTTGAACACCGGGGAGCTGTTTTTT.

This clonotype appeared many times. The gene calls are TRBV28 and TRBJ1-1; TRBD1 aligns across 8 bases. Germline V gene sequence: CDR1 MDHEN, CDR2 SYDVKM. The V and J ends lost 6 bases and 3 bases, in that order; junction bases with no gene match: 9. The CDR3 is 15 amino acids. As DNA, the CDR3 is TGTGCCAGCAGCCTCAACAGGGGGGCGCACACTGAAGCTTTCTTT. It yields the protein CASSLNRGAHTEAFF.

The chain combines TRBV5-1 with TRBJ1-5; tentatively, D is TRBD1 (5 bases). The CDR3 loop spans 15 amino acids. Germline V CDR1 and CDR2: SGHRS, YFSETQ. V dropped 0 bases and J dropped 7 bases, with 14 bases sitting between them. In nucleotides, the CDR3 is TGCGCCAGCAGCTTGGATGGCAGGGTCGTGCAGCCCCAGCATTTT. Translated: CASSLDGRVVQPQHF.

In this sample, this clonotype turned up a few times. The rearrangement links TRBV7-3 to TRBJ2-1; perhaps D is TRBD1 or TRBD2 (5 bases each). In germline, CDR1 is SGHTA, CDR2 FQGTGA. This CDR3 spans 15 amino acids. The V and J ends lost 3 bases and 8 bases respectively, with 17 bases between them. The CDR3 region is CASSFSGPPVDEQFF. The CDR3 DNA reads as TGTGCCAGCAGCTTTTCGGGACCCCCGGTCGATGAGCAGTTCTTC. The full variable domain, rest sourced from reference TRBV7-3 and TRBJ2-1, is GAGVSQTPSNKVTEKGKYVELRCDPISGHTALYWYRQSLGQGPEFLIYFQGTGAADDSGLPNDRFFAVRPEGSVSTLKIQRTERGDSAVYLCASSFSGPPVDEQFFGPGTRLTVL.

The rearrangement joins TRBV19 to TRBJ1-1, with D hard to call. Trimming took 0 bases from V and 1 from J, leaving 9 bases between them. Germline loops: CDR1 LNHDA, CDR2 SQIVND (reference sequence). This CDR3 has 15 amino acids. CDR3 in DNA: TGTGCCAGTAGTATAGATGACGGCGCGAACACTGAAGCTTTCTTT. This encodes CASSIDDGANTEAFF.

A few counts support this clonotype. The chain has TRBV4-2 and TRBJ2-7; 7 bases agree with TRBD2. Germline CDR1 reads LGHNA; CDR2 reads YNFKEQ. The length of the CDR3 is 15 residues. The junction had 5 bases not matched to a gene; V was cut back by 0 bases and J by 3 bases. The CDR3 is CASSQDIGGGYEQYV. CDR3 in DNA: TGTGCCAGCAGCCAAGATATCGGCGGGGGCTACGAGCAGTACGTC.

The CDR3 DNA is TGTGCCAGCAGTTTTGTGGGGGGGCCGTCAGATACGCAGTATTTT. It specifies CASSFVGGPSDTQYF. The chain uses TRBV12-3 or TRBV12-4 and TRBJ2-3; a possible D gene is TRBD2 (7 bases). The CDR3 consists of 15 residues. Deletions cut 3 bases from V and 4 bases from J, with 14 bases between.